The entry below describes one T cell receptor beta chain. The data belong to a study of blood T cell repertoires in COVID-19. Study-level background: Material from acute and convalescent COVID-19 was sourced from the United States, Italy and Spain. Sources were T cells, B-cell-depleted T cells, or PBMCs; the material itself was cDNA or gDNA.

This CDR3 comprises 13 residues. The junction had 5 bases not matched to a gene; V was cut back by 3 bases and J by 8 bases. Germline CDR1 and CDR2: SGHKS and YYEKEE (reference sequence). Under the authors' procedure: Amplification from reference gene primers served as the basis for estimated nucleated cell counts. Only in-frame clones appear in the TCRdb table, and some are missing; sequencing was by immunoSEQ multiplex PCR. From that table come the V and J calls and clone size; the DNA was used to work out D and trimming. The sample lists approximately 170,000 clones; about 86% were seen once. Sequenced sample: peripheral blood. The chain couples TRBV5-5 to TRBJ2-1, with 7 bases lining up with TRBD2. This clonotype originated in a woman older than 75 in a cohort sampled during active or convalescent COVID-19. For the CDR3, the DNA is TGTGCCAGCAGCTGGGAGGGTATCTATGAGCAGTTCTTC. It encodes CASSWEGIYEQFF.